The 23 T cell receptor beta chains listed next were all sequenced from one sample in a study of identical twins (dated by TCRdb to the mid-2010s). The library was obtained by 5' RACE. TCRdb shows the sequencer as Illumina HiSeq 2000. Using fastp trimming at Q25 and MiXCR clonotype assembly, TCRdb reanalyzed the public sequencing data and kept in-frame beta chains. Each entry is one CDR3 protein sequence, shown with its most common DNA and genes. The sample yields some 200,000 distinct CDR3 sequences; more than 6.5% were counted once. The ten biggest clones cover approximately 2% of the sample. These same data were also listed under a study on yellow fever vaccine responses in identical twins.

Input material: memory (CD45RO+) T cells sorted from blood. According to the study, the label for this sample's cell subset or site signals: CD45RO+ enriched T cells. The receptors come from a woman aged 18 to 35 in good health.

This clonotype was observed many times. The V gene is TRBV3-1, the J gene TRBJ2-2, with D possibly matching TRBD2 (5 bases). The germline V gene encodes CDR1 LGHDT and CDR2 YNNKEL (reference sequence). The ends were cut back, 4 bases at V and 3 bases at J, with 12 bases in the middle. The CDR3 has 15 residues. The CDR3 bases are TGTGCCAGCAGCCTCCGGGGAGCGCACACCGGGGAGCTGTTTTTT. It is translated as CASSLRGAHTGELFF.

On this clonotype: This sequence may be a read error, since a much larger clone differs from it by one base. The chain is built from TRBV20-1 and TRBJ2-3, with 8 bases fitting TRBD2. The CDR3 spans 16 residues. CDR1 is DFQATT, CDR2 SNEGSKA, per germline (reference sequence). CDR3 DNA: TGCTGTGCTAGTTGGTGGCGAGCGGGGGGCACAGATACGCAGTATTTT. It codes for CCASWWRAGGTDTQYF.

This chain joins TRBV14 and TRBJ1-6, with 7 bases identical to TRBD1. This CDR3 contains 15 residues. Germline V gives CDR1 SGHDN, CDR2 FVKESK. The V segment lost 2 bases and the J segment 10 bases; nucleotides outside the gene matches: 8. The CDR3 is CASSQQGVLGSPLHF. The CDR3 coding sequence is TGTGCCAGCAGCCAACAGGGGGTTCTAGGATCACCCCTCCACTTT. The variable domain in full, completed from reference TRBV14 and TRBJ1-6, reads EAGVTQFPSHSVIEKGQTVTLRCDPISGHDNLYWYRRVMGKEIKFLLHFVKESKQDESGMPNNRFLAERTGGTYSTLKVQPAELEDSGVYFCASSQQGVLGSPLHFGNGTRLTVT.

This clonotype was detected a few times. The rearrangement uses TRBV20-1 and TRBJ2-5, with 9 bases lining up with TRBD1. Germline V gives CDR1 DFQATT, CDR2 SNEGSKA (reference sequence). The CDR3 runs to 13 residues. V was clipped by 5 bases and J by 7 bases; unmatched bases: 8. CDR3: CSAYPGQGGTQYF. The CDR3 DNA follows: TGCAGTGCTTACCCGGGACAGGGCGGGACCCAGTACTTC.

The rearrangement joins TRBV2 to TRBJ2-7; TRBD2 is a possible D gene (6 bases). From germline, CDR1 is SNHLY and CDR2 FYNNEI. The V gene lost 8 bases and the J gene lost 6 bases, with 17 bases spanning the gap. The CDR3 totals 13 residues. The CDR3 here is CASYAGRAGEQYF. CDR3 nucleotides: TGTGCCAGCTACGCAGGCCGAGCGGGCGAGCAGTACTTC.

CDR3 DNA sequence: TGTGCCAGCAGCTTAACGGGACTAGCGGGAGGGCAAACAGATACGCAGTATTTT. Its translation: CASSLTGLAGGQTDTQYF. The rearrangement links TRBV11-1 to TRBJ2-3; 16 bases map to TRBD2. The germline CDR1 and CDR2 sequences are SGHAT and FQDESV (reference sequence). This CDR3 spans 18 amino acids. The V and J ends lost 2 bases and 3 bases, in that order; junction bases with no gene match: 5.

The table lists this clonotype with many counts. The genes are TRBV5-1 and TRBJ1-1; D remains ambiguous. This CDR3 is 14 amino acids long. V lost 2 bases to trimming and J lost 0 bases, with 8 bases between them. Germline V lookup: CDR1 SGHRS, CDR2 YFSETQ. The CDR3 is CASSLPGLNTEAFF. Written as DNA, the CDR3 is TGCGCCAGCAGCTTACCGGGGTTGAACACTGAAGCTTTCTTT.

This clonotype was found many times. The V gene is TRBV12-3 or TRBV12-4, the J gene TRBJ1-6; TRBD1 matches at 7 bases. CDR3 length: 14 amino acids. With 5 bases clipped from V and 6 bases from J, the junction kept 4 bases outside the gene matches. The chain's CDR3 is CASSRDSLNSPLHF. In DNA form, the CDR3 reads TGTGCCAGCAGTCGGGACAGCCTTAATTCACCCCTCCACTTT.

The CDR3 here is CASSETANTGELFF. CDR3 sequence (DNA): TGTGCCAGCTCAGAAACAGCGAACACCGGGGAGCTGTTTTTT. The J gene is TRBJ2-2, the V gene TRBV18; D is ambiguous. V was trimmed by 5 bases and J by 0 bases, leaving 7 bases between them. The CDR3 is 14 residues long. Germline V gives CDR1 KGHSH, CDR2 LQKENI. The full variable domain, rest sourced from reference TRBV18 and TRBJ2-2, is NAGVMQNPRHLVRRRGQEARLRCSPMKGHSHVYWYRQLPEEGLKFMVYLQKENIIDESGMPKERFSAEFPKEGPSILRIQQVVRGDSAAYFCASSETANTGELFFGEGSRLTVL.

V gene TRBV10-3 combines with J gene TRBJ2-3, with D possibly matching TRBD2 (5 bases). CDR3 size: 12 residues. The ends were cut back, 6 bases at V and 7 bases at J, with 11 bases in the middle. The germline V gene has CDR1 ENHRY and CDR2 SYGVKD. This CDR3 is CAIRPAGNTQYF. CDR3 coding DNA: TGTGCCATCAGGCCGGCCGGGAATACGCAGTATTTT.

In this sample, this clonotype turned up many times. The chain uses TRBV4-1 and TRBJ2-5, with a possible D match to TRBD1 (5 bases). Trimming left V 1 base short and J 3 bases short, with 9 bases between. The CDR3 totals 14 residues. From germline, CDR1 is MGHRA and CDR2 YSYEKL. This CDR3 reads CASSQVTREETQYF. The CDR3 DNA sequence: TGCGCCAGCAGCCAAGTTACCAGGGAAGAGACCCAGTACTTC.

The chain carries TRBV11-2 and TRBJ2-7; D is uncertain. The CDR3 has 13 amino acids. The V gene lost 1 base and the J gene lost 6 bases, with 10 bases spanning the gap. Germline V gene data show CDR1 as SGHAT and CDR2 as FQNNGV. The CDR3 region has the DNA TGTGCCAGCAGCTTAGCCCCCCCCGGCGAGCAGTACTTC. As protein: CASSLAPPGEQYF.

The V call is TRBV9, the J call TRBJ2-7; 7 nucleotides line up with TRBD1. V gave up 0 bases and J gave up 3 bases; unmatched junction bases: 9. Germline V gene lookup returns CDR1 SGDLS and CDR2 YYNGEE. The CDR3 contains 16 residues. The CDR3 region has the DNA TGTGCCAGCAGCGTAGACCCGGGGACAGCGGACTACGAGCAGTACTTC. It yields the protein CASSVDPGTADYEQYF.

The table lists this clonotype with a few counts. The rearrangement uses TRBV9 and TRBJ2-3; 8 nucleotides agree with TRBD2. The CDR3 covers 17 residues. Germline CDR1 SGDLS, CDR2 YYNGEE. J was trimmed by 5 bases and V by 4 bases; bases with no gene match: 15. CDR3 DNA: TGTGCCAGCAGCCCGAGGTTGGCGGGGGGCGTGGGAGATACGCAGTATTTT. This gives the protein CASSPRLAGGVGDTQYF.

In this sample, this clonotype turned up a few times. In DNA, the CDR3 is TGCAGTGCTCCCTCCGGACAGGGTGTCTATGGCTACACCTTC. Amino acid sequence: CSAPSGQGVYGYTF. V is TRBV20-1 and J is TRBJ1-2; 8 bases line up with TRBD1. Per germline, CDR1 DFQATT and CDR2 SNEGSKA (reference sequence). The CDR3 is 14 amino acids. V gave up 5 bases and J gave up 4 bases; unmatched junction bases: 9.

This chain joins TRBV11-3 and TRBJ2-3; no clear D gene. The germline gives CDR1 SGHNT, CDR2 YENEEA. The CDR3 length is 14 residues. V was pared by 1 base and J by 6 bases, with 11 bases between. The DNA for the CDR3 is TGTGCCAGCAGCTTAGCCTCTAGTATGGATACGCAGTATTTT. This translates into CASSLASSMDTQYF.

The CDR3 DNA sequence: TGTGCCAGCAGTGATGGGATAGCGGGGAACACAGATACGCAGTATTTT. It translates to CASSDGIAGNTDTQYF. This chain joins TRBV6-1 and TRBJ2-3; 8 bases agree with TRBD2. The V and J ends lost 3 bases and 2 bases, in that order; junction bases with no gene match: 7. Germline lookup yields CDR1 MNHNS and CDR2 SASEGT. The CDR3 spans 16 residues.

The rearrangement links TRBV7-3 to TRBJ2-2, with 9 bases lining up with TRBD1. The ends lost 0 bases at V and 4 bases at J; junction bases unmatched: 6. From germline, CDR1 is SGHTA and CDR2 FQGTGA. The CDR3 contains 17 residues. For the CDR3, the DNA is TGTGCCAGCAGCTTAACGGGGGACAGGGCCCGCACCGGGGAGCTGTTTTTT. Protein: CASSLTGDRARTGELFF.

This rearrangement joins TRBV5-1 to TRBJ2-1, with 7 bases fitting TRBD1. CDR1 and CDR2 from the germline V gene are SGHRS and YFSETQ. This CDR3 is 15 amino acids long. Trimming at V came to 0 bases and at J to 1 base, leaving 1 base not matched to a gene. The CDR3 DNA reads TGCGCCAGCAGCTTGGGACAGGGATCCTACAATGAGCAGTTCTTC. Encoded protein: CASSLGQGSYNEQFF.

A remark on this clonotype: This may arise from a read error, as a much more abundant clone is one base away. The rearrangement joins TRBV12-3 or TRBV12-4 to TRBJ1-6; D gene uncertain. This CDR3 spans 14 amino acids. This CDR3 reads CASSFNGNNSPLLF. CDR3 nucleotides: TGTGCCAGCAGTTTCAACGGGAATAATTCACCCCTCCTCTTT.

This clonotype was counted between two and nine times. The chain is built from TRBV3-1 and TRBJ2-7, with D perhaps matching TRBD1 (6 bases). The ends were cut back, 0 bases at V and 0 bases at J, with 18 bases in the middle. Germline V gene lookup returns CDR1 LGHDT and CDR2 YNNKEL (reference sequence). The CDR3 covers 18 residues. The CDR3 nucleotides read TGTGCCAGCAGCCAAGATCGGAACAGGGTTCGGTACTCCTACGAGCAGTACTTC. Its translation: CASSQDRNRVRYSYEQYF.

The chain has TRBV25-1 and TRBJ1-4; 8 nucleotides match TRBD1. The CDR3 length is 13 residues. Per germline, CDR1 MGHDK and CDR2 SYGVNS. The V and J ends lost 6 bases and 8 bases, in that order; junction bases with no gene match: 5. CDR3 coding DNA: TGTGCCAGCAGGACAGGGGTTGGGGAAAAACTGTTTTTT. Translating gives CASRTGVGEKLFF.

This clonotype was seen only a few times. The rearrangement joins TRBV7-2 to TRBJ2-7; no clear D gene. This CDR3 is built from 13 residues. Germline lookup yields CDR1 SGHTA and CDR2 FQGNSA. Trimming shortened V by 2 bases and J by 3 bases, and 8 bases separated the two germline ends. The CDR3 DNA follows: TGTGCCAGCAGCTTAACTCACAGCTACGAGCAGTACTTC. It yields the protein CASSLTHSYEQYF.